This T cell receptor (beta chain) originates from a study of blood T cell repertoires in COVID-19 (dated by TCRdb to 2019 to 2021). Describing the broader study: Samples covering the acute and convalescent phases of COVID-19 were provided by collaborators in the United States, Italy and Spain. The prospective study material was composed of cDNA or gDNA derived from T cells, B-cell-depleted T cells, or PBMCs. Deeply sampled blood TCRbeta repertoires from subjects exposed to, actively infected with, or recovered from COVID-19 were included in the dataset. The repertoires were released in a freely available public database intended as a resource for research on the immune response to SARS-CoV-2. The samples were drawn from two sources: the first 160 participants of the ongoing ImmuneRACE study, and approximately 1,300 subjects contributed by 6 global collaborators. The sample metadata nearly always contained a de-identified subject ID, COVID-19 status, age in years and sex. Where available, HLA class I and class II types were obtained from metadata supplied by the sample provider rather than from assay-based typing. Study-level results and caveats: The amount of clinical and demographic metadata varied by source and participant and was provided uncurated.

About this clone: Its antigen has not been determined. Within one base of it there is no much larger clone, and no base qualities were kept.

TCRbeta CDR3 regions were amplified from genomic DNA using the immunoSEQ Assay, a bias-controlled multiplex PCR. The authors' analysis ran thus. Nucleated cell counts per sample were estimated from amplification of reference gene primers within the assay. To quantify the absolute abundance of each unique TCRbeta CDR3 rearrangement, sequence reads were collapsed and filtered. For each sample, productive Simpson clonality was calculated by taking the square root of Simpson's diversity index across productive rearrangements. Held by TCRdb, this immuneACCESS table contains in-frame sequences only and omits some clones. Under half of the omission traces to an unresolved V gene where checked; the cause of the rest is unknown. V and J calls and clone size are copied from that table; D and trimming were computed from the DNA. The sample table shows a few hundred thousand clones, and 70% to 90% are seen once. The biggest ten clones account for 0.8% to 1% of the sample.

One collaborating source in Seattle enrolled patients while the patients were actively infected and followed the patients over time throughout the course of disease. Each collaborating institution followed its own protocols to collect whole blood in K2EDTA tubes. For TCRbeta analysis, collaborators shipped samples as frozen whole blood, isolated PBMCs, or DNA extracted from either of those sample types. The CDR3, cysteine through phenylalanine, is 18 amino acids long. Only the CDR3 DNA is retained, 54 bases long and in frame from the first base. The junction shows trimming of 0 bases on V and 4 bases on J, plus 21 bases between the germline ends. CDR1 and CDR2 are read off the germline V gene (reference sequence) as GTSNPN and SVGIG.

The chain couples TRBV30 to TRBJ2-2, and the D gene may be TRBD1, 6 bases matching. The sequence was obtained from a man between 18 and 29 years old with COVID-19, enrolled during active disease. The sequencing input was peripheral blood. The base sequence is TGTGCCTGGAGTGTTTTATTCGACCACAGGGTAGTCACCGGGGAGCTGTTTTTT. This yields the protein CAWSVLFDHRVVTGELFF.